Shown below are 20 T cell receptor beta chains from a single sample sequenced in a study of post-analysis software for immune sequencing data. Findings and limits, study-wide: Controls showed lower frequencies than patients for roughly 5 TRBV segments, and TRBV5-6, TRBV5-1 and TRBV20-1 were among these.

What these receptors recognize is not known. The authors incorporated unique molecular identifiers into the TCR beta cDNA libraries. TCRdb ran MiXCR on the PCR reads and lists one entry per CDR3 protein. The repertoire holds more than 500,000 distinct CDR3 sequences, around 31% seen once, with 4.5% to 7.5% in the top ten. Specimen: blood. The receptors were sampled from a girl under 18 with multiple sclerosis.

This chain uses TRBV3-1 with TRBJ2-5, with 13 bases aligning to TRBD2. CDR3 size: 17 residues. The V gene end was trimmed by 4 bases and the J gene end by 3 bases; junction bases not matched to a gene: 8. CDR1 is LGHDT, CDR2 YNNKEL, per germline (reference sequence). CDR3 nucleotides: TGTGCCAGCAGCCTCGGACTAGCGGGGGCTCCGGAAGAGACCCAGTACTTC. It yields the protein CASSLGLAGAPEETQYF.

This chain links TRBV20-1 with TRBJ1-1; 8 bases align to TRBD1. The CDR3 has 10 amino acids. Germline CDR1 reads DFQATT; CDR2 reads SNEGSKA (reference sequence). With V trimmed by 5 bases and J by 11 bases, 4 bases remained unmatched. The CDR3 sequence is CSAAWDRAFF. The DNA of the CDR3 is TGCAGTGCTGCTTGGGACAGGGCTTTCTTT.

The chain recombines TRBV9 with TRBJ2-3; the D is unclear. This CDR3 region has 14 residues. CDR1 and CDR2 from the germline V gene are SGDLS and YYNGEE. Trimming removed 0 bases from V and 7 bases from J, with 12 bases in between. The CDR3 DNA reads TGTGCCAGCAGCGTAGAGGTCGAGAGGAATACGCAGTATTTT. It yields the protein CASSVEVERNTQYF.

The chain combines TRBV20-1 with TRBJ1-2, with D possibly TRBD1 on 6 matching bases. CDR3 size: 13 residues. The V end was cut by 0 bases, the J end by 4 bases, with 9 bases between. Germline CDR1 and CDR2: DFQATT and SNEGSKA (reference sequence). CDR3 coding DNA: TGCAGTGCTAGAGATCACAGGGTCTATGGCTACACCTTC. Its translation: CSARDHRVYGYTF.

V and J are TRBV2 and TRBJ1-2; TRBD1 might be the D (5 bases). CDR3 length: 13 residues. Trimming took 7 bases from V and 2 from J, leaving 11 bases between them. Germline loops: CDR1 SNHLY, CDR2 FYNNEI. CDR3 DNA: TGTGCCAGCAAAAAGACAGAAAACTATGGCTACACCTTC. The encoded protein is CASKKTENYGYTF.

V usage is TRBV7-2 and J usage is TRBJ2-3; the match to TRBD2 covers 9 bases. Germline CDR1 SGHTA, CDR2 FQGNSA. V trimming: 5 bases; J trimming: 3 bases; junction bases outside the gene matches: 9. The length of the CDR3 is 16 residues. Here the CDR3 DNA reads TGTGCCAGCAGCGAGCAAGCGGGGGGAAGGACAGATACGCAGTATTTT. Residues: CASSEQAGGRTDTQYF.

The genes are TRBV20-1 and TRBJ1-2; weak D call: TRBD1 (6 bases). Between the trimmed V and J ends, which lost 6 bases and 4 bases, there was a span of 12 bases. CDR1 is DFQATT and CDR2 is SNEGSKA in the germline V gene (reference sequence). This CDR3 has 12 residues. The CDR3 protein is CSARKGVYGYTF. The CDR3 DNA reads as TGCAGTGCCCGGAAGGGGGTCTATGGCTACACCTTC.

The genes are TRBV3-1 and TRBJ2-5; 8 nucleotides line up with TRBD2. V was pared by 1 base and J by 2 bases, with 6 bases of the junction left unmatched. Germline CDR1 LGHDT, CDR2 YNNKEL (reference sequence). CDR3 size: 16 residues. This chain's CDR3 is CASSQGGGGGQETQYF. DNA for the CDR3: TGTGCCAGCAGCCAAGGAGGAGGCGGGGGGCAAGAGACCCAGTACTTC.

V gene TRBV7-2 combines with J gene TRBJ2-5, with D perhaps TRBD1 (5 bases). V lost 1 base and J lost 2, with 11 bases in between. Germline CDR1 is SGHTA and CDR2 is FQGNSA. This CDR3 contains 15 residues. As DNA, the CDR3 is TGTGCCAGCAGCTTAGATATAGGGGATCAAGAGACCCAGTACTTC. It yields the protein CASSLDIGDQETQYF.

This clonotype was picked up a small number of times. The chain joins TRBV2 to TRBJ2-1, with TRBD2 matching 10 bases. This CDR3 has 15 residues. V dropped 5 bases and J dropped 4; count of bases not matched to a gene: 5. Germline V gene lookup returns CDR1 SNHLY and CDR2 FYNNEI. CDR3 amino acids: CASSFGLAEYNEQFF. CDR3 coding DNA: TGTGCCAGCAGTTTTGGACTAGCGGAGTACAATGAGCAGTTCTTC.

The rearrangement uses TRBV20-1 and TRBJ2-7; no definite D call. V lost 3 bases to trimming and J lost 3 bases, with 15 bases between them. This CDR3 spans 14 amino acids. In germline, CDR1 is DFQATT, CDR2 SNEGSKA (reference sequence). For the CDR3, the DNA is TGCAGTGCTAGCCATCACTTCAGTGGCTACGAGCAGTACTTC. Translating gives CSASHHFSGYEQYF.

About this clonotype: This may stem from a read error, because a much larger clone lies one nucleotide away. The genes are TRBV20-1 and TRBJ2-3; D uncertain. V lost 8 bases and J 2 bases, leaving 14 bases between the germline ends. Germline CDR1 DFQATT, CDR2 SNEGSKA (reference sequence). The CDR3 contains 13 residues. The CDR3: CSTEERDTDTQYF. CDR3 nucleotides: TGCAGTACTGAAGAGAGAGACACAGATACGCAGTATTTT.

This clonotype was seen a handful of times. The gene calls are TRBV7-6 and TRBJ2-3; D gene uncertain. The CDR3 is made up of 13 amino acids. Trimming shortened V by 10 bases and J by 1 base, and 12 bases separated the two germline ends. Germline V CDR1 and CDR2: SGHVS, FNYEAQ. The CDR3 DNA follows: TGTGCCACAACGTGGTGGGGCACAGATACGCAGTATTTT. Amino acid sequence: CATTWWGTDTQYF.

The rearrangement uses TRBV12-3 or TRBV12-4 and TRBJ1-2; unclear D gene. Deletions cut 6 bases from V and 4 bases from J, with 21 bases between. CDR3 size: 16 residues. CDR3 in DNA: TGTGCCAGCAGGCCTACCGGAACCGGGCCAGGCTATGGCTACACCTTC. Its protein product is CASRPTGTGPGYGYTF.

This clonotype has just a few counts. The V and J genes are TRBV18 and TRBJ1-4, with D perhaps matching TRBD1 (5 bases). V was pared by 3 bases and J by 5 bases, with 28 bases between. The CDR3 has 20 residues. Germline CDR1 reads KGHSH; CDR2 reads LQKENI. The CDR3 bases are TGTGCCAGCTCACCGTGGGCCCTCCAGGGAAGCTTCGGTGCGAATGAAAAACTGTTTTTT. The encoded protein is CASSPWALQGSFGANEKLFF.

About this clonotype: The junction departs from germline at one end; a sequencing error may be responsible. The rearrangement uses TRBV10-3 and TRBJ2-1; D may be TRBD2 (6 bases). Germline-derived CDR1 and CDR2 are ENHRY and SYGVKD. The CDR3 contains 15 residues. The CDR3 sequence is CATSESVPSDNEQFF. In nucleotides, the CDR3 is TGTGCCACCAGTGAGTCCGTTCCTAGCGACAATGAGCAGTTCTTC.

A few counts support this clonotype. This rearrangement joins TRBV20-1 to TRBJ2-6; tentative D call: TRBD1 (5 bases). The germline V gene has CDR1 DFQATT and CDR2 SNEGSKA (reference sequence). V was pared by 6 bases and J by 1 base, with 13 bases between. The CDR3 length is 15 residues. CDR3 amino acids: CSADSGISGANVLTF. In DNA, the CDR3 is TGCAGTGCCGACAGTGGCATTTCTGGGGCCAACGTCCTGACTTTC.

The DNA of the CDR3 is TGTGCCAGCAGCTTAACCCCCTCTAGCGGGGGGGCTTACAATGAGCAGTTCTTC. Amino acid sequence: CASSLTPSSGGAYNEQFF. The chain recombines TRBV7-3 with TRBJ2-1, with 12 bases that match TRBD2. In germline, CDR1 is SGHTA, CDR2 FQGTGA. The CDR3 has 18 amino acids. Unmatched junction bases numbered 7, after V lost 0 bases and J lost 4 bases.

This clonotype came up a few times. The rearrangement links TRBV7-6 to TRBJ2-5; TRBD1 agrees at 9 bases. V trimming: 4 bases; J trimming: 0 bases; junction bases outside the gene matches: 6. Germline assignment: CDR1 SGHVS and CDR2 FNYEAQ. CDR3 length: 16 residues. The CDR3 nucleotides are TGTGCCAGCAGCTCCGGACAGGGGACAAACCAAGAGACCCAGTACTTC. Translation: CASSSGQGTNQETQYF.

This sequence joins TRBV7-2 and TRBJ2-7, with 7 bases aligning to TRBD1. Looked up from germline, CDR1 is SGHTA and CDR2 is FQGNSA. The length of the CDR3 is 14 residues. V lost 3 bases to trimming and J lost 2 bases; unmatched junction nucleotides: 4. DNA for the CDR3: TGTGCCAGCAGCTTCGGACAGGAGGCCTACGAGCAGTACTTC. This sequence encodes CASSFGQEAYEQYF.